The present T cell receptor beta chain was sequenced within a study of CD8+CD57+ T cells in acquired aplastic anemia. About the study: Recorded DNA amounts for sorted CD4+ and CD8+ cells had an average of 3.2 ug. Researchers reported that healthy donors averaged approximately 9.8 million reads for CD4+ cells.

V lost 4 bases, J lost 3 bases, and 13 bases lay in between. The V gene's germline CDR1 is SGHTA and CDR2 FQGNSA. The CDR3 spans 14 residues. TCR beta VDJ and CDR3 profiles were obtained from a genomic DNA template. TCRdb called the reads again in MiXCR, with one record for every CDR3 protein. Counted here are approximately 130,000 distinct CDR3 sequences, around two fifths occurring once; the ten biggest clones make up around 8.4%. In regard to this clonotype: Antigen: not known.

Findings of the study overall: Both patients and controls carried the same twenty-nine CD8+ CDR3 sequences. Any difference that existed in CD8+ Simpson's diversity between patients and controls was not significant.

This receptor was obtained from a human donor in good health, serving as a control. Material: sorted CD4+, CD8+, or CD8+CD57+ T cells (not recorded which) from PBMCs. The rearrangement uses TRBV7-2 and TRBJ2-7; possibly TRBD2 for D (6 bases). In DNA, the CDR3 is TGTGCCAGCAGCTCTCCGACTAGAAGCTACGAGCAGTACTTC. This gives the protein CASSSPTRSYEQYF.